This T cell receptor beta chain is drawn from a study of blood T cells in healthy people across ages. This clonotype came up many times. Its antigen is as yet unknown. Next came a second PCR, run for 7 to 11 cycles, which used a sample-barcoded 5' primer along with a J-beta primer mix. Each CDR3 protein gets one entry after TCRdb re-called the 5' RACE reads with MiXCR. The table shows some 900,000 distinct CDR3 sequences, with around 49% occurring only once. Findings and caveats of the study: Donors of long life had a larger count of naive CD4+ cells and greater diversity than aged donors.

Sequencing used blood. The receptor's source is a man aged 25 to 40 in good health.

The CDR3 loop is CASSSPPGSGVPNTDTQYF. Here the CDR3 DNA reads TGTGCCAGCAGTTCCCCGCCGGGTAGCGGGGTTCCAAACACAGATACGCAGTATTTT. J is TRBJ2-3 and V is TRBV27, with 8 bases matching TRBD2. The V and J ends lost 4 bases and 2 bases, in that order; junction bases with no gene match: 17. The CDR3 covers 19 residues. Per germline, CDR1 MNHEY and CDR2 SMNVEV (reference sequence).